These 28 T cell receptor beta chains originate from one sample sequenced in a study of blood T cell repertoires in COVID-19. Profiled with immunoSEQ multiplex PCR; TCRdb holds only in-frame clones, not every one. Of under 300,000 clones listed, roughly 93% are singletons. Sequenced: PBMCs or T cells enriched from blood (not recorded which). These receptors were collected from a woman aged 40 to 55 with acute COVID-19.

V is TRBV27 and J is TRBJ1-5; 7 bases line up with TRBD1. Germline V gives CDR1 MNHEY, CDR2 SMNVEV (reference sequence). V trimming: 5 bases; J trimming: 3 bases; junction bases outside the gene matches: 7. This CDR3 is 15 amino acids long. CDR3 loop: CASSPMTGPNQPQHF. Here the CDR3 DNA reads TGTGCCAGCAGTCCTATGACAGGGCCCAATCAGCCCCAGCATTTT.

The table lists this clone with a few counts. The V call is TRBV7-8, the J call TRBJ2-7; the D gene is possibly TRBD2 (5 bases). V lost 1 base and J 3 bases, leaving 7 bases between the germline ends. Germline CDR1 is SGHVS and CDR2 is FQNEAQ. The CDR3 extends over 13 amino acids. The CDR3: CASSLGEGYEQYF. The DNA of the CDR3 is TGTGCCAGCAGCTTAGGTGAGGGCTACGAGCAGTACTTC.

The V call is TRBV30, the J call TRBJ1-1, with D unclear. Deletions cut 3 bases from V and 2 bases from J, with 13 bases between. This CDR3 contains 14 residues. The germline V gene has CDR1 GTSNPN and CDR2 SVGIG (reference sequence). CDR3 DNA sequence: TGTGCCTGGAGACCCAACCCAGTAAACACTGAAGCTTTCTTT. It encodes CAWRPNPVNTEAFF.

The chain joins TRBV28 to TRBJ2-2; 8 bases agree with TRBD1. CDR1 and CDR2 (germline): MDHEN, SYDVKM. V shed 6 bases, J shed 4 bases, and the junction held 4 bases outside the gene matches. The CDR3 is 14 amino acids. The CDR3 spells CASRRTGFTGELFF. The CDR3 region has the DNA TGTGCCAGCAGGAGGACAGGGTTCACCGGGGAGCTGTTTTTT. Full variable domain (outside the CDR3, taken from reference TRBV28 and TRBJ2-2): DVKVTQSSRYLVKRTGEKVFLECVQDMDHENMFWYRQDPGLGLRLIYFSYDVKMKEKGDIPEGYSVSREKKERFSLILESASTNQTSMYLCASRRTGFTGELFFGEGSRLTVL.

The chain is built from TRBV13 and TRBJ2-1; TRBD1 matches 7 bases. Per the germline V gene, CDR1 is PRHDT and CDR2 is FYEKMQ (reference sequence). The CDR3 is 13 residues long. The V gene end was trimmed by 3 bases and the J gene end by 6 bases; junction bases not matched to a gene: 2. The CDR3 loop is CASSFTGVNEQFF. CDR3 DNA: TGTGCCAGCAGCTTCACAGGGGTCAATGAGCAGTTCTTC.

This clone was picked up one time. V gene TRBV5-1 combines with J gene TRBJ2-2, with D perhaps TRBD1 (6 bases). Germline V gene sequence: CDR1 SGHRS, CDR2 YFSETQ. V lost 4 bases to trimming and J lost 0 bases, with 16 bases between them. The CDR3 length is 17 residues. The chain's CDR3 is CASSPGTTVANTGELFF. The CDR3 DNA reads as TGCGCCAGCAGCCCGGGGACAACCGTCGCGAACACCGGGGAGCTGTTTTTT.

The rearrangement links TRBV7-8 to TRBJ1-1; 8 nucleotides agree with TRBD1. CDR3 size: 15 residues. Germline V CDR1 and CDR2: SGHVS, FQNEAQ. V was clipped by 3 bases and J by 4 bases; unmatched bases: 7. CDR3 loop: CASSLGTGGSTEAFF. CDR3 nucleotides: TGTGCCAGCAGCTTGGGAACAGGGGGGAGCACTGAAGCTTTCTTT. Variable domain in full (rest from reference TRBV7-8 and TRBJ1-1): GAGVSQSPRYKVAKRGQDVALRCDPISGHVSLFWYQQALGQGPEFLTYFQNEAQLDKSGLPSDRFFAERPEGSVSTLKIQRTQQEDSAVYLCASSLGTGGSTEAFFGQGTRLTVV.

The chain employs TRBV24-1 and TRBJ2-3, with D uncertain. Germline lookup yields CDR1 KGHDR and CDR2 SFDVKD. This CDR3 has 13 residues. V lost 5 bases to trimming and J lost 5 bases, with 10 bases between them. As DNA, the CDR3 is TGTGCCACCAGTGCCGAAGCTAGAGATACGCAGTATTTT. It encodes CATSAEARDTQYF.

The J gene is TRBJ1-4, the V gene TRBV7-2, with no clear D. Germline CDR1 SGHTA, CDR2 FQGNSA. The CDR3 has 14 amino acids. Trimming removed 2 bases at V and 5 bases at J, with 9 bases between. CDR3 sequence reads: CASSLSRNNEKLFF. The CDR3, as DNA: TGTGCCAGCAGCTTAAGCAGGAACAATGAAAAACTGTTTTTT.

The rearrangement uses TRBV12-3 or TRBV12-4 and TRBJ2-5; a weak D match, TRBD1 (5 bases). Trimming shortened V by 1 base and J by 4 bases, and 7 bases separated the two germline ends. This CDR3 has 13 amino acids. The CDR3 nucleotides are TGTGCCAGCAGTTTAGGGCAGGGAGAGACCCAGTACTTC. Amino acids: CASSLGQGETQYF.

The rearrangement joins TRBV7-3 to TRBJ2-6; D is possibly TRBD1 (5 bases). V was trimmed by 5 bases and J by 4 bases, leaving 18 bases between them. Germline V gene data show CDR1 as SGHTA and CDR2 as FQGTGA. The CDR3 extends over 17 amino acids. The chain's CDR3 is CASSRGAGDSGANVLTF. The CDR3 bases are TGTGCCAGCAGCCGTGGGGCAGGCGACTCGGGGGCCAACGTCCTGACTTTC.

V usage is TRBV7-2 and J usage is TRBJ2-3; TRBD2 aligns across 9 bases. CDR3 length equals 14 residues. V lost 1 base to trimming and J lost 8 bases; unmatched junction nucleotides: 4. Germline-derived CDR1 and CDR2 are SGHTA and FQGNSA. The CDR3, as DNA: TGTGCCAGCAGCTTAGAAGGACTAGCGAGTACGCAGTATTTT. This translates into CASSLEGLASTQYF.

The chain uses TRBV19 and TRBJ2-3, with D possibly TRBD2 on 6 matching bases. V shed 3 bases and J shed 1 base, with 11 bases lying between them. Germline V gene lookup returns CDR1 LNHDA and CDR2 SQIVND (reference sequence). The CDR3 spans 15 residues. The CDR3: CASSIRAGRTDTQYF. The CDR3, as DNA: TGTGCCAGTAGTATCCGAGCGGGCCGCACAGATACGCAGTATTTT.

This chain uses TRBV11-2 with TRBJ2-5; the match to TRBD1 covers 8 bases. The V segment lost 7 bases and the J segment 4 bases; nucleotides outside the gene matches: 5. The V gene's germline CDR1 is SGHAT and CDR2 FQNNGV. This CDR3 comprises 13 residues. The CDR3 loop reads CASTPQGAETQYF. Here the CDR3 DNA reads TGTGCCAGCACCCCGCAGGGGGCAGAGACCCAGTACTTC.

The rearrangement links TRBV5-1 to TRBJ2-2; 10 bases match TRBD1. J lost 7 bases, V lost 3 bases, and 6 bases had no gene match. Germline assignment: CDR1 SGHRS and CDR2 YFSETQ. CDR3 length: 15 amino acids. The CDR3 sequence is CASSSGQGYSGELFF. CDR3 nucleotide sequence: TGCGCCAGCAGCTCGGGACAGGGGTATAGCGGGGAGCTGTTTTTT.

The chain couples TRBV19 to TRBJ2-7; D is perhaps TRBD2 (5 bases). With 5 bases removed from V and 6 bases from J, the gap between germline ends came to 14 bases. This CDR3 contains 13 residues. CDR1 and CDR2 (germline): LNHDA, SQIVND (reference sequence). The CDR3 nucleotides are TGTGCCAGTAGTGCCTCACTAGTTTCCGAGCAGTACTTC. It codes for CASSASLVSEQYF.

The genes are TRBV6-5 and TRBJ2-1, with D tentatively TRBD2 (7 bases). V was shortened by 0 bases and J by 1 base, with 10 bases between the two germline ends. Germline V gene data show CDR1 as MNHEY and CDR2 as SVGAGI. The CDR3 is 16 residues long. CDR3 sequence (DNA): TGTGCCAGCAGTTACTCAGGGGGGGGTTCCTACAATGAGCAGTTCTTC. Translating gives CASSYSGGGSYNEQFF.

The chain recombines TRBV28 with TRBJ1-2; TRBD1 matches at 7 bases. The V segment lost 2 bases and the J segment 2 bases; nucleotides outside the gene matches: 5. CDR1 MDHEN and CDR2 SYDVKM come from the germline V gene. This CDR3 contains 15 residues. Here the CDR3 reads CASSLTPDRNYGYTF. CDR3 DNA: TGTGCCAGCAGTTTAACCCCGGACAGGAACTATGGCTACACCTTC.

The chain is built from TRBV7-2 and TRBJ2-5; 12 bases are shared with TRBD1. Germline lookup yields CDR1 SGHTA and CDR2 FQGNSA. The CDR3 covers 17 residues. V shed 5 bases, J shed 7 bases, and the junction held 14 bases outside the gene matches. The CDR3 sequence: CASSQGIAGQGARTQYF. CDR3 nucleotides: TGTGCCAGCAGCCAAGGGATTGCGGGACAGGGGGCAAGGACCCAGTACTTC.

As concerns this clone: This sample includes further DNA sequences coding for the same CDR3. The CDR3 region has the DNA TGTGCCAGCAGCGTCGACAGGGGGCCCTATGGCTACACCTTC. Its translation: CASSVDRGPYGYTF. The chain employs TRBV9 and TRBJ1-2; 10 bases line up with TRBD1. CDR3 length equals 14 residues. J lost 4 bases, V lost 2 bases, and 2 bases had no gene match. Germline-derived CDR1 and CDR2 are SGDLS and YYNGEE.

The chain links TRBV19 to TRBJ1-3; 7 bases fit TRBD1. Germline-derived CDR1 and CDR2 are LNHDA and SQIVND (reference sequence). The CDR3 spans 16 residues. V shed 5 bases and J 3 bases; nucleotides not matched to a gene: 10. The CDR3 loop reads CASSLRQGSFGNTIYF. The CDR3 DNA is TGTGCCAGTAGTCTCAGACAGGGAAGCTTTGGAAACACCATATATTTT.

This clone has just one count. The chain uses TRBV3-1 (or the pseudogene TRBV3-2) and TRBJ1-1; 7 nucleotides line up with TRBD1. V lost 2 bases and J lost 6; bases outside the gene matches: 6. This CDR3 has 14 amino acids. Germline values: CDR1 LGHDT, CDR2 YNNKEL (reference sequence). CDR3 loop: CASSQTGAPSEAFF. The CDR3 DNA reads as TGTGCCAGCAGCCAAACAGGGGCTCCCTCTGAAGCTTTCTTT.

The V and J genes are TRBV24-1 and TRBJ2-1; D may be TRBD2 (6 bases). The germline gives CDR1 KGHDR, CDR2 SFDVKD. This CDR3 region has 17 residues. V lost 4 bases, J lost 0 bases, and 15 bases lay in between. CDR3 DNA: TGTGCCACCAGTGACTTCGGGAGCCCTAGCTCCTACAATGAGCAGTTCTTC. This gives the protein CATSDFGSPSSYNEQFF.

The genes are TRBV5-4 and TRBJ1-6; 7 bases align to TRBD1. With 4 bases clipped from V and 6 bases from J, the junction kept 7 bases outside the gene matches. CDR3 length: 15 residues. Germline assignment: CDR1 SGHNT and CDR2 YYREEE (reference sequence). The CDR3 protein is CASSPGDSTNSPLHF. The CDR3 nucleotides read TGTGCCAGCAGCCCGGGGGACAGCACTAATTCACCCCTCCACTTT.

This chain connects TRBV3-1 (or the pseudogene TRBV3-2) to TRBJ2-7; D call uncertain. Trimming cost V 0 bases and J 6 bases, with 12 bases left between them. This CDR3 comprises 14 residues. Germline lookup yields CDR1 LGHDT and CDR2 YNNKEL (reference sequence). In DNA form, the CDR3 reads TGTGCCAGCAGCCAAGATCGTCCAAACTTCGAGCAGTACTTC. This sequence encodes CASSQDRPNFEQYF.

The V call is TRBV3-1 (or the pseudogene TRBV3-2), the J call TRBJ2-1; maybe TRBD2 (6 bases). The V end was cut by 3 bases, the J end by 4 bases, with 13 bases between. The CDR3 is made up of 15 amino acids. Germline CDR1 is LGHDT and CDR2 is YNNKEL (reference sequence). CDR3 amino acids: CASSQRGGLYNEQFF. CDR3 bases: TGTGCCAGCAGCCAGAGGGGAGGATTGTACAATGAGCAGTTCTTC.

This clone has just one count. The chain couples TRBV4-1 to TRBJ1-2; TRBD1 agrees at 9 bases. The CDR3 length is 16 residues. Germline loops: CDR1 MGHRA, CDR2 YSYEKL. Trimming cost V 0 bases and J 8 bases; bases outside gene matches: 10. CDR3: CASSQESRDRVYGYTF. In nucleotides, the CDR3 is TGCGCCAGCAGCCAAGAGTCCCGGGACAGGGTTTACGGCTACACCTTC.

The rearrangement links TRBV30 to TRBJ1-4; 8 bases line up with TRBD1. The CDR3 extends over 15 amino acids. Germline trimming cut 2 bases from V and 5 bases from J; bases unmatched to any gene: 7. The V gene's germline CDR1 is GTSNPN and CDR2 SVGIG (reference sequence). CDR3 residues: CAWSLNRGGNEKLFF. CDR3 DNA: TGTGCCTGGAGTCTTAACAGGGGGGGAAATGAAAAACTGTTTTTT.